This T cell receptor beta chain stems from a study of shared clonotypes between healthy human individuals. The CDR3 runs 14 residues. Trimming pared 4 bases from V and 4 bases from J, leaving 12 bases between. Germline V gene sequence: CDR1 SGHKS, CDR2 YYEKEE (reference sequence). Libraries were prepared by immunoSEQ multiplex PCR; TCRdb keeps only in-frame clonotypes and omits some of them. Of approximately 2,000,000 clones in the sample, approximately 90% were seen once. V gene TRBV5-5 combines with J gene TRBJ1-5; D remains unclear. The sequencing sample was made of naive CD4+ T cells from PBMCs. Subset reported: CD45RA+ positively selected. The clonotype originates from a man aged 18 to 35 in good health. Some clones in this sample may be carry-over from other donors' samples. CDR3 in DNA: TGTGCCAGCAGCAAAGTCCCCAATAATCAGCCCCAGCATTTT. Protein product: CASSKVPNNQPQHF. The whole variable domain, filled in from reference TRBV5-5 and TRBJ1-5, reads DAGVTQSPTHLIKTRGQQVTLRCSPISGHKSVSWYQQVLGQGPQFIFQYYEKEERGRGNFPDRFSARQFPNYSSELNVNALLLGDSALYLCASSKVPNNQPQHFGDGTRLSIL.